Each of the 22 T cell receptor beta chains below was sequenced from the same sample in a study of shared clonotypes between healthy human individuals. The assay was immunoSEQ multiplex PCR, and TCRdb's table has in-frame clones only and misses some. Of around 2.3 million clones in the sample, roughly 95% were seen once. Sequencing was carried out using naive CD4+ T cells sorted from blood. Subset of the sample: CD45RA+ positively selected. Receptors originate from a man younger than 35 in good health.

The gene calls are TRBV6-5 and TRBJ2-1; TRBD2 is a possible D gene (6 bases). The CDR3 length is 13 residues. V was shortened by 5 bases and J by 4 bases, with 9 bases between the two germline ends. The germline CDR1 and CDR2 sequences are MNHEY and SVGAGI. The CDR3 DNA reads TGTGCCAGCAGTCGCGGGATATACAATGAGCAGTTCTTC. The encoded protein is CASSRGIYNEQFF.

The chain recombines TRBV5-5 with TRBJ1-1, with 7 bases that match TRBD1. Trimming at V came to 5 bases and at J to 1 base, leaving 5 bases not matched to a gene. The CDR3 has 14 residues. Per germline, CDR1 SGHKS and CDR2 YYEKEE (reference sequence). Here the CDR3 reads CASRRQGGNTEAFF. The DNA of the CDR3 is TGTGCCAGCAGGCGACAGGGAGGGAACACTGAAGCTTTCTTT.

V usage is TRBV28 and J usage is TRBJ2-7; tentatively, D is TRBD1 (6 bases). Germline loops: CDR1 MDHEN, CDR2 SYDVKM. Trimming took 6 bases from V and 6 from J, leaving 12 bases between them. This CDR3 region has 12 residues. DNA for the CDR3: TGTGCCAGCAGAAACAGGGATTTCGAGCAGTACTTC. Protein: CASRNRDFEQYF.

This clone was picked up a small number of times. V gene TRBV30 combines with J gene TRBJ1-2; D is possibly TRBD1 (5 bases). There are 14 residues in the CDR3. The germline V gene encodes CDR1 GTSNPN and CDR2 SVGIG (reference sequence). V lost 2 bases and J 2 bases, leaving 12 bases between the germline ends. The DNA for the CDR3 is TGTGCCTGGAGTTCGGGGCAGAAGAACTATGGCTACACCTTC. Residues: CAWSSGQKNYGYTF.

CDR3 in amino acids: CASSQDLGVADPGREKLFF. The DNA of the CDR3 is TGCGCCAGCAGCCAAGATTTGGGGGTCGCGGATCCGGGTAGGGAAAAACTGTTTTTT. V is TRBV4-3 and J is TRBJ1-4; TRBD1 might be the D (5 bases). CDR1 and CDR2 (germline): LGHNA, YSLEER. CDR3 length equals 19 residues. Deletions cut 0 bases from V and 8 bases from J, with 25 bases between.

CDR3 residues: CASSASPHSGRVNEQFF. The CDR3 DNA is TGTGCCAGCAGCGCATCACCCCATAGCGGGAGGGTTAATGAGCAGTTCTTC. The rearrangement links TRBV7-6 to TRBJ2-1; 11 positions agree with TRBD2. CDR1 is SGHVS, CDR2 FNYEAQ, per germline. CDR3 length: 17 residues. With 5 bases clipped from V and 7 bases from J, the junction kept 13 bases outside the gene matches.

The V call is TRBV6-5, the J call TRBJ1-2; weak D call: TRBD1 (5 bases). Germline CDR1 and CDR2: MNHEY and SVGAGI. V dropped 7 bases and J dropped 0 bases, with 12 bases sitting between them. This CDR3 spans 14 amino acids. The CDR3, as DNA: TGTGCCAGCACCCGCCCGGGGGCTAACTATGGCTACACCTTC. Protein product: CASTRPGANYGYTF.

This chain links TRBV18 with TRBJ1-6; D call uncertain. Germline loops: CDR1 KGHSH, CDR2 LQKENI. V lost 6 bases and J lost 8, with 14 bases in between. CDR3 length: 14 amino acids. The CDR3 DNA reads as TGTGCCAGCTCCCCTAGTGGAGGGTATTCACCCCTCCACTTT. Amino acid sequence: CASSPSGGYSPLHF.

This chain uses TRBV7-2 with TRBJ2-7; TRBD1 aligns across 7 bases. Losses at the gene ends were 5 bases for V and 5 bases for J; bases not matched to a gene: 12. The CDR3 covers 15 residues. CDR1 and CDR2 (germline): SGHTA, FQGNSA. The CDR3 sequence is CASSPQTGKMDEQYF. DNA for the CDR3: TGTGCCAGCAGCCCACAGACAGGGAAGATGGACGAGCAGTACTTC.

This sequence joins TRBV7-2 and TRBJ2-1; 7 positions match TRBD1. V shed 5 bases, J shed 5 bases, and the junction held 9 bases outside the gene matches. CDR3 length: 15 residues. CDR1 and CDR2 from the germline V gene are SGHTA and FQGNSA. The CDR3 DNA sequence: TGTGCCAGCAGCACAGGGGTGACGGAAAACAATGAGCAGTTCTTC. Its translation: CASSTGVTENNEQFF.

V is TRBV13 and J is TRBJ2-2, with D possibly TRBD1 on 5 matching bases. CDR1 and CDR2 from the germline V gene are PRHDT and FYEKMQ (reference sequence). Trimming stripped 1 base from V and 2 bases from J, with 11 bases between. CDR3 length equals 16 residues. The chain's CDR3 is CASSLAPDSNTGELFF. DNA for the CDR3: TGTGCCAGCAGCTTAGCGCCTGACAGCAACACCGGGGAGCTGTTTTTT.

This clone was counted once. The V and J genes are TRBV7-2 and TRBJ1-6, with D perhaps TRBD1 (6 bases). CDR3 length equals 15 residues. Trimming removed 6 bases at V and 5 bases at J, with 14 bases between. The germline V gene has CDR1 SGHTA and CDR2 FQGNSA. This CDR3 reads CASSLRGQHNSPLHF. The CDR3 nucleotides read TGTGCCAGCAGTTTAAGAGGACAGCATAATTCACCCCTCCACTTT.

In nucleotides, the CDR3 is TGTGCCAGCAGTCCGGGCCTCGCAGATACGCAGTATTTT. Its protein product is CASSPGLADTQYF. This rearrangement joins TRBV6-5 to TRBJ2-3; no firm D call. The CDR3 runs 13 residues. In germline, CDR1 is MNHEY, CDR2 SVGAGI. V was trimmed by 5 bases and J by 4 bases, leaving 10 bases between them.

In regard to this clone: The sample holds other DNA sequences that translate to the same CDR3. J is TRBJ2-1 and V is TRBV7-9; 10 positions match TRBD2. Germline CDR1 is SEHNR and CDR2 is FQNEAQ (reference sequence). With 2 bases clipped from V and 4 bases from J, the junction kept 2 bases outside the gene matches. The CDR3 has 15 amino acids. The CDR3 bases are TGTGCCAGCAGCTTAACTAGCGGGGAGTACAATGAGCAGTTCTTC. Its translation: CASSLTSGEYNEQFF.

The CDR3 sequence is CASSANPSRFISDTQYF. In DNA, the CDR3 is TGTGCCAGCAGCGCGAACCCAAGCAGGTTCATTTCAGATACGCAGTATTTT. The V call is TRBV9, the J call TRBJ2-3; D is undetermined. V was trimmed by 3 bases and J by 4 bases, leaving 21 bases between them. This CDR3 is built from 17 residues. Germline CDR1 is SGDLS and CDR2 is YYNGEE.

Comments on this clone: Other nucleotide sequences in the sample specify the same CDR3. This sequence joins TRBV29-1 and TRBJ1-1, with D possibly being TRBD1 (5 bases). This CDR3 region has 13 residues. V was pared by 6 bases and J by 2 bases, with 13 bases between. Looked up from germline, CDR1 is SQVTM and CDR2 is ANQGSEA. CDR3 sequence: CSVGGRLNTEAFF. The CDR3 DNA reads as TGCAGCGTCGGGGGACGGCTAAACACTGAAGCTTTCTTT.

The chain has TRBV11-2 and TRBJ2-5, with a weak D call TRBD2 (6 bases). V lost 6 bases and J lost 3, with 8 bases in between. Looked up from germline, CDR1 is SGHAT and CDR2 is FQNNGV. The CDR3 runs 12 residues. The CDR3 spells CASSWGEETQYF. CDR3 sequence (DNA): TGTGCCAGCAGTTGGGGGGAAGAGACCCAGTACTTC.

V usage is TRBV4-3 and J usage is TRBJ1-5; D unclear. V lost 0 bases, J lost 2 bases, and 14 bases lay in between. Germline CDR1 and CDR2: LGHNA and YSLEER. The CDR3 contains 17 residues. Written as DNA, the CDR3 is TGCGCCAGCAGCCAAGATGCCCCAACCCAGGGCAATCAGCCCCAGCATTTT. Protein sequence: CASSQDAPTQGNQPQHF.

The chain carries TRBV7-3 and TRBJ2-1; unclear D gene. This CDR3 has 14 residues. V dropped 1 base and J dropped 8 bases, with 12 bases sitting between them. Germline V CDR1 and CDR2: SGHTA, FQGTGA. CDR3 nucleotide sequence: TGTGCCAGCAGCTTAAGTTTAGACGCGCATGAGCAGTTCTTC. Its translation: CASSLSLDAHEQFF.

The chain combines TRBV6-1 with TRBJ1-6; 8 nucleotides agree with TRBD1. Germline V gene data show CDR1 as MNHNS and CDR2 as SASEGT. V dropped 5 bases and J dropped 9; count of bases not matched to a gene: 6. The length of the CDR3 is 14 residues. The CDR3 sequence is CASSWTGLSSPLHF. The CDR3 region has the DNA TGTGCCAGCAGTTGGACAGGGCTGAGTTCACCCCTCCACTTT.

V usage is TRBV9 and J usage is TRBJ2-3; weak D call: TRBD2 (6 bases). Germline V CDR1 and CDR2: SGDLS, YYNGEE. The CDR3 is made up of 16 amino acids. V gave up 3 bases and J gave up 2 bases, with 16 bases separating them. The CDR3 protein is CASSARGRDFTDTQYF. CDR3 DNA sequence: TGTGCCAGCAGCGCGAGAGGGCGGGACTTCACAGATACGCAGTATTTT. Drawing the rest from reference TRBV9 and TRBJ2-3, the complete variable domain is DSGVTQTPKHLITATGQRVTLRCSPRSGDLSVYWYQQSLDQGLQFLIQYYNGEERAKGNILERFSAQQFPDLHSELNLSSLELGDSALYFCASSARGRDFTDTQYFGPGTRLTVL.

The chain is built from TRBV20-1 and TRBJ2-7, with no clear D. Germline CDR1 reads DFQATT; CDR2 reads SNEGSKA (reference sequence). Trimming stripped 4 bases from V and 7 bases from J, with 11 bases between. The CDR3 is 11 amino acids. The CDR3 region is CSANSLREQYF. CDR3 nucleotides: TGCAGTGCTAACTCCCTACGTGAGCAGTACTTC.